This record covers a single T cell receptor (beta chain). This entry is derived from a study of blood T cell repertoires in COVID-19. About the study: Specimens from acute and convalescent COVID-19 originated in the United States, Italy and Spain. Nucleic acid was either cDNA or gDNA, and it came from T cells, B-cell-depleted T cells, or PBMCs.

As originally analysed: Reference gene primer amplification in the assay estimated nucleated cell counts. Data came from immunoSEQ multiplex PCR; TCRdb stores just in-frame clones and leaves some out. The V and J calls and clone size are taken from that table; D and trimming were inferred from the DNA. The table records more than 110,000 clones, 75% to 90% of them present only once. CDR1 and CDR2 (germline): MDHEN, SYDVKM. V gave up 7 bases and J gave up 4 bases, with 16 bases separating them. The CDR3 covers 14 residues. The rearrangement joins TRBV28 to TRBJ1-1, with no clear D. Sequenced sample: peripheral blood. The source of this sequence is a woman older than 75 with acute or convalescent COVID-19. The CDR3 spells CASTSPGRGTEAFF. In DNA, the CDR3 is TGTGCCAGCACATCACCGGGCCGGGGCACTGAAGCTTTCTTT.